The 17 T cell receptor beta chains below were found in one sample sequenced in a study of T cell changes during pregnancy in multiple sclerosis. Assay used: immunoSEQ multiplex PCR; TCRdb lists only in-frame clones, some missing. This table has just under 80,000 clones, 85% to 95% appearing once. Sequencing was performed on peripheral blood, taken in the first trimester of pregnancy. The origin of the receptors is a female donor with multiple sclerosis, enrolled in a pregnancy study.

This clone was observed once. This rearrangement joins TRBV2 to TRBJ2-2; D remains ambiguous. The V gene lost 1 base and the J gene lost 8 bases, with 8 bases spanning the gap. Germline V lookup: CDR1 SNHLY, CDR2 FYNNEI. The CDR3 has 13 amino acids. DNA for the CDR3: TGTGCCAGCAGTGAAGATGACTGGGGGGAGCTGTTTTTT. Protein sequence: CASSEDDWGELFF.

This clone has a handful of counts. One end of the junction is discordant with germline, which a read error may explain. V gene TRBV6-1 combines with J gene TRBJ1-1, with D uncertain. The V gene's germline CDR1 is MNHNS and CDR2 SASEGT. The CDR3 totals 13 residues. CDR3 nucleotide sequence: TGTGCCAGCAGTGACCGGGTGAAGACTGAAGCTTTCTTT. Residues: CASSDRVKTEAFF.

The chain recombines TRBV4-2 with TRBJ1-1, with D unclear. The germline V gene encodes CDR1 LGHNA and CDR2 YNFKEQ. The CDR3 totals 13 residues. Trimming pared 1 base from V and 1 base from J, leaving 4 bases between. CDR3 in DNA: TGTGCCAGCAGCCAAGTCCAGAACACTGAAGCTTTCTTT. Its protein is CASSQVQNTEAFF.

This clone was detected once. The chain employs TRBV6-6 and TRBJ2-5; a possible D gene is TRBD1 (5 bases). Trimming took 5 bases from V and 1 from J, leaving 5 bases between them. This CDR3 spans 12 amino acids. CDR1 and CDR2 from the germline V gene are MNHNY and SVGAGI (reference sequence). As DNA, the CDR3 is TGTGCCAGCAGTGACAGCCAAGAGACCCAGTACTTC. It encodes CASSDSQETQYF.

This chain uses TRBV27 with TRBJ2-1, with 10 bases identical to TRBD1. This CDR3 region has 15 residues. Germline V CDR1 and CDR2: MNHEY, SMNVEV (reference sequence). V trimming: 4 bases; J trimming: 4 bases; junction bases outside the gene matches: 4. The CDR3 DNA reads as TGTGCCAGCAGTTCTTGGACAGGGGGGTACAATGAGCAGTTCTTC. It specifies CASSSWTGGYNEQFF.

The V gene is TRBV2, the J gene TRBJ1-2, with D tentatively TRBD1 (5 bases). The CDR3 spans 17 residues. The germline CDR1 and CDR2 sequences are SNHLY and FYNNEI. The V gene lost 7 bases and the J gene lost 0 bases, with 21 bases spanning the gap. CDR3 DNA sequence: TGTGCCAGCAAATCGACAGTGGGCAATTTATCTAACTATGGCTACACCTTC. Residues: CASKSTVGNLSNYGYTF. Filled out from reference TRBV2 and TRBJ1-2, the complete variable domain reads EPEVTQTPSHQVTQMGQEVILRCVPISNHLYFYWYRQILGQKVEFLVSFYNNEISEKSEIFDDQFSVERPDGSNFTLKIRSTKLEDSAMYFCASKSTVGNLSNYGYTFGSGTRLTVV.

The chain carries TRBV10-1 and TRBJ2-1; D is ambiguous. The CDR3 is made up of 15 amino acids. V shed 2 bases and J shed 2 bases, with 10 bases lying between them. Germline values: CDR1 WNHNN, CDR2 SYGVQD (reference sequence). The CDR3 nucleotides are TGCGCCAGCAGTGAGCCTGATGCGACCTACAATGAGCAGTTCTTC. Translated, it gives CASSEPDATYNEQFF.

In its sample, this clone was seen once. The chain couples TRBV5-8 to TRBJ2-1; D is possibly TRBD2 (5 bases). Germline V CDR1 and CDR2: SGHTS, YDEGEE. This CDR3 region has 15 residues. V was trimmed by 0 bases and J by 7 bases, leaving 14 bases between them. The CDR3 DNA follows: TGTGCCAGCAGCTTGGGAGGGCAATTAAGGAATGAGCAGTTCTTC. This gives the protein CASSLGGQLRNEQFF.

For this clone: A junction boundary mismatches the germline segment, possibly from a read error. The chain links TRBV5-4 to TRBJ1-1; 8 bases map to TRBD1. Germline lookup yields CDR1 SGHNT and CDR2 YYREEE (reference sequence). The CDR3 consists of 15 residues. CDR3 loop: CASSFGRGQALLSSF. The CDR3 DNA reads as TGTGCCAGCAGCTTTGGGCGGGGACAGGCTTTGCTAAGCTCCTTT.

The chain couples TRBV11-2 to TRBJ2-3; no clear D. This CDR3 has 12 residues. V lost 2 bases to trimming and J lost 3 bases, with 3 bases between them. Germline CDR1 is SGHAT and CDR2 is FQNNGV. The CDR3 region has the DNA TGTGCCAGCAGCTTACAAACAGATACGCAGTATTTT. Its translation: CASSLQTDTQYF.

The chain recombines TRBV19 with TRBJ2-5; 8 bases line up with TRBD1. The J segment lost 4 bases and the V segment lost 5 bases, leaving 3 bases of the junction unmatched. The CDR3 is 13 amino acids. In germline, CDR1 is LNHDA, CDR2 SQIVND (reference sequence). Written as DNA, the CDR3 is TGTGCCAGTAGTCTACAGGGGGGAGAGACCCAGTACTTC. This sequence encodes CASSLQGGETQYF.

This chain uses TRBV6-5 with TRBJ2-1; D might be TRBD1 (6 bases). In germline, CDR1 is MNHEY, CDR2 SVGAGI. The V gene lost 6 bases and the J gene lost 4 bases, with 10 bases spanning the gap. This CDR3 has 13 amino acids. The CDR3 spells CASSLGQYNEQFF. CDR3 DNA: TGTGCCAGCAGCCTTGGACAGTACAATGAGCAGTTCTTC.

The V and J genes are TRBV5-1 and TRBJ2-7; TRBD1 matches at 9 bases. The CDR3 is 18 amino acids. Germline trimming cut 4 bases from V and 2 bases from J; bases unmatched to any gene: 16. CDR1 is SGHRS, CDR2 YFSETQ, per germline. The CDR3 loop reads CASSKRTGDVIQAYEQYF. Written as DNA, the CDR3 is TGCGCCAGCAGCAAACGGACAGGGGACGTAATACAGGCCTACGAGCAGTACTTC.

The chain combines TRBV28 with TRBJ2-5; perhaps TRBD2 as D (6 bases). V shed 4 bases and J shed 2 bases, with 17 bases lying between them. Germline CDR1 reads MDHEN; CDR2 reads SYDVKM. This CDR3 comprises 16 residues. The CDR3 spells CASSSTIGRGQETQYF. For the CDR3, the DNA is TGTGCCAGCAGTTCCACCATTGGGCGGGGACAAGAGACCCAGTACTTC.

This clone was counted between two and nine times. The CDR3: CATSRTGETGELFF. CDR3 nucleotides: TGTGCCACCAGCAGGACAGGGGAAACCGGGGAGCTGTTTTTT. The chain couples TRBV15 to TRBJ2-2; 8 nucleotides align to TRBD1. Germline CDR1 reads LNHNV; CDR2 reads YYDKDF (reference sequence). V lost 3 bases, J lost 5 bases, and 2 bases stayed unmatched. This CDR3 contains 14 residues.

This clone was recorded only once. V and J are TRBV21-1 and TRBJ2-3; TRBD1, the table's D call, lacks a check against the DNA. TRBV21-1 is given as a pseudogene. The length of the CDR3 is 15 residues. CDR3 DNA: TGTGCCAGCAGCAAATTCGGCAGGATGGCAGATACGCAGTATTTT. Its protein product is CASSKFGRMADTQYF.

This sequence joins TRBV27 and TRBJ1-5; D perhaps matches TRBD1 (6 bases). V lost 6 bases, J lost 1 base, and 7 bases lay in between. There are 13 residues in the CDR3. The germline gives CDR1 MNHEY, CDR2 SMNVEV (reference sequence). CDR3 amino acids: CASRGQSNQPQHF. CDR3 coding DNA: TGTGCCAGCAGAGGACAGAGCAATCAGCCCCAGCATTTT.